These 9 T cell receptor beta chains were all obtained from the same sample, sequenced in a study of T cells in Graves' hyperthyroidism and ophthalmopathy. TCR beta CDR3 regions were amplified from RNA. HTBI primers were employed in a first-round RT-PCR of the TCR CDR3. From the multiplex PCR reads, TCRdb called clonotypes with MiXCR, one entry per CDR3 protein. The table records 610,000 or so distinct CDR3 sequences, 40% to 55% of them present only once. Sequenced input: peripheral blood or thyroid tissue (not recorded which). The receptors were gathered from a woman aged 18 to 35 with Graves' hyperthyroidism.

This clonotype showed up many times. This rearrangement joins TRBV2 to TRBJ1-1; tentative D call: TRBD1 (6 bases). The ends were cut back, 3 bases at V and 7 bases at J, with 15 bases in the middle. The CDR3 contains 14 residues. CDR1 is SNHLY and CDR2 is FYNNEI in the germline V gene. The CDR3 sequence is CASSDWRGGNEAFF. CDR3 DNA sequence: TGTGCCAGCAGTGATTGGCGAGGGGGAAATGAAGCTTTCTTT.

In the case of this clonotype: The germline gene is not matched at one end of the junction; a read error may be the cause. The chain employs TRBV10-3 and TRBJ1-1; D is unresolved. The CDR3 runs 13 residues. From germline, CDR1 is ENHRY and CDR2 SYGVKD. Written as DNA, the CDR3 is TGCGCCATCAGTGGAGAGAGAGGCACTGAAGCTTTCTTT. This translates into CAISGERGTEAFF.

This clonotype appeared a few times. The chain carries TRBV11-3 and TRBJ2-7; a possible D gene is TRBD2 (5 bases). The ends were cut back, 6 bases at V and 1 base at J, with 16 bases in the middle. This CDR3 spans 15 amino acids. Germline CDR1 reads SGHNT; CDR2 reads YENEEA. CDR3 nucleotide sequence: TGTGCCAGCAGTCTCCTGCGCGCGGGTTCCTACGAGCAGTACTTC. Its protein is CASSLLRAGSYEQYF.

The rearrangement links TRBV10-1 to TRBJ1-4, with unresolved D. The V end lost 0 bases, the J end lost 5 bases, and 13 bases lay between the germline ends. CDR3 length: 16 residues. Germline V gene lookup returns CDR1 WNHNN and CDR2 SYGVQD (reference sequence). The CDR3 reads CASSESKREFNEKLFF. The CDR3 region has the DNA TGCGCCAGCAGTGAGTCTAAGCGGGAGTTCAATGAAAAACTGTTTTTT.

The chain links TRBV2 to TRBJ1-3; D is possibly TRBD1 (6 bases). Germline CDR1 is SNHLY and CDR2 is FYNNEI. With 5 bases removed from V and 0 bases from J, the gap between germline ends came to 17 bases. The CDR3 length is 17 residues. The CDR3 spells CASSITMTGVSGNTIYF. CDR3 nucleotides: TGTGCCAGCAGTATCACAATGACAGGAGTCTCTGGAAACACCATATATTTT.

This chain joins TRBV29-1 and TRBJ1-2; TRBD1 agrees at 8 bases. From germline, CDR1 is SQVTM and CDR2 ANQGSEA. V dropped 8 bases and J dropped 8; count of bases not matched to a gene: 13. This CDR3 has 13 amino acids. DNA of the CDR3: TGCAGCCACCTCGGGACAGGCGTTGCGGGCTACACCTTC. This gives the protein CSHLGTGVAGYTF.

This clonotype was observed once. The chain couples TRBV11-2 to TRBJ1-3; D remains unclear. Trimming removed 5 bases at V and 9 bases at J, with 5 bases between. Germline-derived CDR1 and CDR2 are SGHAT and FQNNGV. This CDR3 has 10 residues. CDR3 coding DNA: TGTGCCAGCAGCCCGGGCACCATATATTTT. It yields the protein CASSPGTIYF.

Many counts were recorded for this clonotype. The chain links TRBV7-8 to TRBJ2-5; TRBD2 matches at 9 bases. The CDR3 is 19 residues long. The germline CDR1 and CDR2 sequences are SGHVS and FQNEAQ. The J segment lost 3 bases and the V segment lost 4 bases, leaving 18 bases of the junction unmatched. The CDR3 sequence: CASSSTAFPSGTSKETQYF. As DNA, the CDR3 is TGTGCCAGCAGCTCGACAGCTTTCCCTAGCGGGACCTCGAAAGAGACCCAGTACTTC.

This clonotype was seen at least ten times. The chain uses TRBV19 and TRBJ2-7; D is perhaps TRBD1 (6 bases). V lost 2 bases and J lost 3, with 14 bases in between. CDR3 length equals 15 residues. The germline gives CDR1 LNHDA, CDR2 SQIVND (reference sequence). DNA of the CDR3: TGTGCCAGTAGTATACTTAACAGGGACGGCTACGAGCAGTACTTC. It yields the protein CASSILNRDGYEQYF.